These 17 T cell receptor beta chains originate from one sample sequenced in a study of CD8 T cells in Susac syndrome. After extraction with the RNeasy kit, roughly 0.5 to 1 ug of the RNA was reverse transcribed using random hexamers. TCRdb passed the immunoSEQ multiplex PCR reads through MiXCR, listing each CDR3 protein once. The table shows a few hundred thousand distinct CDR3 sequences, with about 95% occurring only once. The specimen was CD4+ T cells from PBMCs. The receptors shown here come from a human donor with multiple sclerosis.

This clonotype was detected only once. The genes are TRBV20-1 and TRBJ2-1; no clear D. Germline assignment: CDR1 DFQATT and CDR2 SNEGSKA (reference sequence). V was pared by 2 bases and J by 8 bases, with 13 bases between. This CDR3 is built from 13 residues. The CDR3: CSARKTPWDEQFF. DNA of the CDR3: TGCAGTGCTAGAAAGACACCTTGGGATGAGCAGTTCTTC.

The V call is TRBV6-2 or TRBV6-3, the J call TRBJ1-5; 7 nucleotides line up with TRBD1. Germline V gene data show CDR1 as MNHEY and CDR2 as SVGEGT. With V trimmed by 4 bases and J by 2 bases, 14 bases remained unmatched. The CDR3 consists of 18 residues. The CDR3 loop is CASSFLRDREVGNQPQHF. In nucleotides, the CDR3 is TGTGCCAGCAGTTTCCTACGAGACAGGGAGGTTGGCAATCAGCCCCAGCATTTT.

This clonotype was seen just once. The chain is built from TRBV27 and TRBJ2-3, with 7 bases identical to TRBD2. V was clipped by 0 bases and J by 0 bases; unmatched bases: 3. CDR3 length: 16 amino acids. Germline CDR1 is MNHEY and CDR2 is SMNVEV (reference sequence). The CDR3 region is CASSLSRGTSTDTQYF. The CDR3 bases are TGTGCCAGCAGTTTATCGCGGGGGACTAGCACAGATACGCAGTATTTT.

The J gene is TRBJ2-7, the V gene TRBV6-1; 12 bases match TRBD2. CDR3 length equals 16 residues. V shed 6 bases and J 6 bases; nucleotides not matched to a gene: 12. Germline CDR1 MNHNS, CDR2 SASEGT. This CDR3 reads CASSKLWTSGTLEQYF. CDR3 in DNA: TGTGCCAGCAGCAAGCTGTGGACTAGCGGGACTCTCGAGCAGTACTTC.

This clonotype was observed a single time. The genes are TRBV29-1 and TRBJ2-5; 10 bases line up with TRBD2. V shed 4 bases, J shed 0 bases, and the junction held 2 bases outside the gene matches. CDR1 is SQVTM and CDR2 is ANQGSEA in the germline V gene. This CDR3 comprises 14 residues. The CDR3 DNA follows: TGCAGCGTTGGGACTAGCGGCAACCAAGAGACCCAGTACTTC. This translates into CSVGTSGNQETQYF.

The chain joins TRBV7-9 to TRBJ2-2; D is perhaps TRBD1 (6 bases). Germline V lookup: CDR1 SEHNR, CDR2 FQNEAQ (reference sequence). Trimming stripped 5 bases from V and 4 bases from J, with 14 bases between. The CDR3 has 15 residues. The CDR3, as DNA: TGTGCCAGCAGCCTAGGACAGAGCATCACCGGGGAGCTGTTTTTT. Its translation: CASSLGQSITGELFF.

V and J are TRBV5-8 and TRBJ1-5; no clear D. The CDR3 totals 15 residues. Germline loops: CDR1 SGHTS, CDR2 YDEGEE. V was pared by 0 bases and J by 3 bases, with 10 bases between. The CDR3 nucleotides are TGTGCCAGCAGCTTGGGGTCATCCTCCAATCAGCCCCAGCATTTT. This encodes CASSLGSSSNQPQHF.

DNA for the CDR3: TGTGCCAGCAGTTTCCCGGGACTCAGCTCCTACGAGCAGTACTTC. It codes for CASSFPGLSSYEQYF. The chain uses TRBV28 and TRBJ2-7; D possibly corresponds to TRBD2 (6 bases). Germline assignment: CDR1 MDHEN and CDR2 SYDVKM. The CDR3 has 15 residues. V was shortened by 3 bases and J by 0 bases, with 12 bases between the two germline ends. Complete variable domain (other parts from reference TRBV28 and TRBJ2-7): DVKVTQSSRYLVKRTGEKVFLECVQDMDHENMFWYRQDPGLGLRLIYFSYDVKMKEKGDIPEGYSVSREKKERFSLILESASTNQTSMYLCASSFPGLSSYEQYFGPGTRLTVT.

CDR3 bases: TGTGCCAGCAGCTTCGGCCGAGGAGGTACCCAGCCCCAGCATTTT. This gives the protein CASSFGRGGTQPQHF. This sequence joins TRBV5-6 and TRBJ1-5; D remains unclear. The length of the CDR3 is 15 residues. Trimming left V 2 bases short and J 7 bases short, with 16 bases between. Germline V gives CDR1 SGHDT, CDR2 YYEEEE.

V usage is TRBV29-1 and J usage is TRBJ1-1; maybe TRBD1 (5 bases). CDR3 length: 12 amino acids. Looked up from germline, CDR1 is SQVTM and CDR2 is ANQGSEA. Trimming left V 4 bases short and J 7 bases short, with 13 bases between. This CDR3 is CSVGGSALEAFF. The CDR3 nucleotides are TGCAGCGTTGGGGGCAGCGCCCTTGAAGCTTTCTTT.

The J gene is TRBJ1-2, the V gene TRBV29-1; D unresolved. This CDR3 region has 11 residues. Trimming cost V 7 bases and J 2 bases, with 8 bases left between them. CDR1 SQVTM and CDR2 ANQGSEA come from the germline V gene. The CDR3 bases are TGCAGCGCCCAGGAAAACTATGGCTACACCTTC. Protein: CSAQENYGYTF.

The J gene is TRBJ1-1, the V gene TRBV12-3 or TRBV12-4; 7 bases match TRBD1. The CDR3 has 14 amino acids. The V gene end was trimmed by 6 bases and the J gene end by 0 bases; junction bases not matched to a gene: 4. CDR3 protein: CASRLTGMNTEAFF. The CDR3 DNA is TGTGCCAGCAGGTTGACAGGGATGAACACTGAAGCTTTCTTT.

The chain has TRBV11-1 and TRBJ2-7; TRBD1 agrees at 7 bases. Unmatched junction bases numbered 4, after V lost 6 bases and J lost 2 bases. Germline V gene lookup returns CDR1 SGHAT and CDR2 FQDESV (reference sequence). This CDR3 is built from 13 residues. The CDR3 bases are TGTGCCAGCAGTCCCGACAGGGCCTACGAGCAGTACTTC. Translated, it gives CASSPDRAYEQYF.

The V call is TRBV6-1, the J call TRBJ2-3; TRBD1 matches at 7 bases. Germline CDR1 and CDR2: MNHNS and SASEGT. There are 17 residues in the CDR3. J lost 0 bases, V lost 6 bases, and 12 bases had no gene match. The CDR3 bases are TGTGCCAGCAGGCCGGACAGGAAGGATCCGAGCACAGATACGCAGTATTTT. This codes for CASRPDRKDPSTDTQYF.

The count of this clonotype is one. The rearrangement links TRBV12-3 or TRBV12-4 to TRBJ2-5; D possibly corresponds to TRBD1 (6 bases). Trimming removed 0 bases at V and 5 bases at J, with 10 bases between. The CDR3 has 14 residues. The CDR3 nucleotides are TGTGCCAGCAGTTTAGCAACAGGGTCGGAGACCCAGTACTTC. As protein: CASSLATGSETQYF.

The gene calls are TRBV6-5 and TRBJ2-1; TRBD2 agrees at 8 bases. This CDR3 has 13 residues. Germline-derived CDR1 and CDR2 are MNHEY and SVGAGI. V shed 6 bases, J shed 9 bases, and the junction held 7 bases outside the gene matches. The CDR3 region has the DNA TGTGCCAGCAGACGAACTAGCGGCGGTGAGCAGTTCTTC. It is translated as CASRRTSGGEQFF.

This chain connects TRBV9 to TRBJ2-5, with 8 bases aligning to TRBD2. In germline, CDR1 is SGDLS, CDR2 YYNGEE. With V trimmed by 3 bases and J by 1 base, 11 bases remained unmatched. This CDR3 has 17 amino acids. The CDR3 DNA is TGTGCCAGCAGCGATCCCATTAGCGGGGCGGGCCAAGAGACCCAGTACTTC. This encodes CASSDPISGAGQETQYF.